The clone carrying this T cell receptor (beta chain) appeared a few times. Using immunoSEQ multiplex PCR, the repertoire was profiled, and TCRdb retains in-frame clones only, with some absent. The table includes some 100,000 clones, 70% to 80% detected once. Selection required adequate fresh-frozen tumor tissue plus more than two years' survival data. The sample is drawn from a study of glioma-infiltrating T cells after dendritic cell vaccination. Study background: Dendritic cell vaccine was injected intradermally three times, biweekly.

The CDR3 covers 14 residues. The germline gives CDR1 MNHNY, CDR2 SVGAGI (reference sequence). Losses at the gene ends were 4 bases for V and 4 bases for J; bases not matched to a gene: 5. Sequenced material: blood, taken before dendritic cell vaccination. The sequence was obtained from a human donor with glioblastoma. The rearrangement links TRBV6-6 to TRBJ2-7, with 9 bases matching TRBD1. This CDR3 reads CASSFGTGFYEQYF. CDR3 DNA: TGTGCCAGCAGTTTCGGGACAGGGTTTTACGAGCAGTACTTC.